This T cell receptor (beta chain) was captured in a study of CD8+CD57+ T cells in acquired aplastic anemia listed by TCRdb under 2018. A note on the overall study: On average, sorted CD4+ and CD8+ cells yielded 3.2 ug of extracted DNA, with a range of about 0.17 to 27.4 ug. A CD8+CD57+ expansion meant a frequency higher than the mean frequency seen in healthy subjects. Overall study results and their limits: Roughly 30 CD8+ CDR3 sequences were shared between patients and controls but appeared highly expressed in patients and within their immunodominant clones. Patients and healthy controls showed no significant difference in CD8+ Simpson's diversity (P=0.060).

Flow cytometry had shown CD8+CD57+ cell expansion in the patients selected for sequencing. Every patient had a diagnosis of severe acquired aplastic anemia based on International Study of Aplastic Anemia and Agranulocytosis and Camitta criteria. At the time blood was sampled, none of the patients had received any therapy. TCR repertoires of sorted CD4+ and CD8+ blood T cells from severe aplastic anemia patients and healthy subjects were deep-sequenced in the study. Patients were enrolled under clinicaltrials.gov protocols 00001620, 01623167, 00001397, 00071045, 00081523 and 00961064 in the USA. Ficoll-Paque density gradient centrifugation was used to isolate peripheral blood mononuclear cells. Before DNA extraction, CD4+ and CD8+ T cells were sorted by FACS or by magnetic beads. Profiling of TCR beta VDJ combinations and CDR3 sequences used genomic DNA as the template. An Illumina HiSeq 2000 was used for TCR repertoire sequencing. Turning to the authors' computational methods: Repertoires were assessed using TRBV/TRBJ rearrangement plots, CDR3 size and DJ length profiles, and Simpson's diversity index. Whichever DNA sequence was most abundant in the deep sequencing data was defined as the immunodominant clone. CDR3 amino acid sequences were screened for sharing across subjects and were compared with published repertoires and the VDJdb database. In TCRdb, the public reads were trimmed at Q25 with fastp and aligned with MiXCR, with productive beta chains retained. Entries are consolidated by CDR3 protein sequence, retaining the most common genes and DNA. The V and J calls, along with clone size, are taken from TCRdb and not from the paper's own processing. Across this sample there are 260,000 or so distinct CDR3 sequences, with around 46% seen only once. Clones ranked in the top ten supply approximately 8% of the sample.

On this clonotype itself: Its binding antigen is unknown. Base qualities are not provided; no much larger clone lies one nucleotide away.

Taken from the germline V gene (reference sequence), the CDR1 and CDR2 loops are SEHNR and FQNEAQ. Germline trimming amounts to 8 bases on V and 3 bases on J, with 4 as the count of junction bases outside the gene matches. The CDR3 runs 12 residues from the cysteine to the phenylalanine. This entry keeps only the CDR3 DNA: 36 bases, framed from base 1. The sample taken for sequencing was sorted CD4+, CD8+, or CD8+CD57+ T cells (not recorded which) from PBMCs. The chain joins TRBV7-9 to TRBJ2-7, and 7 bases in between align with TRBD2. The origin of this receptor is a human donor with aplastic anemia. The CDR3 reads CASLRGDYEQYF. Here is the DNA: TGTGCCAGCCTCCGGGGGGACTACGAGCAGTACTTC. Reference TRBV7-9 and TRBJ2-7 proteins supply the regions before and after the CDR3; the full variable domain is: DTGVSQNPRHKITKRGQNVTFRCDPISEHNRLYWYRQTLGQGPEFLTYFQNEAQLEKSRLLSDRFSAERPKGSFSTLEIQRTEQGDSAMYLCASLRGDYEQYFGPGTRLTVT.